The 7 T cell receptor delta chains below come from one sample, sequenced in a study of gamma-delta T cells after stem cell transplantation. TCRdb used CATT to re-call clones from the RT-PCR reads. The sample holds 13,000 or so delta-chain clones; about 30% are singletons and the top ten take around 4%. The sequencing input was gamma-delta T cells. Every receptor here comes from a human donor. It is not recorded whose cells these are; they may come from a transplant donor.

This clone has just a few counts. The chain recombines TRDV2 with TRDJ3; D remains ambiguous. V was clipped by 0 bases and J by 0 bases, with 11 bases between them. Per germline, CDR1 GEAIGNYY and CDR2 EKD. This CDR3 is built from 18 residues. Here the CDR3 DNA reads TGTGCCTGTGACACCGCAGTCTACAGCTCCTGGGACACCCGACAGATGTTTTTC. Translation gives CACDTAVYSSWDTRQMFF.

This clone has just a few counts. The chain is built from TRAV29/DV5 and TRDJ1; 13 nucleotides agree with TRDD3. The CDR3 covers 18 residues. Germline CDR1 NSMFDY, CDR2 ISSIKDK. J lost 1 base, V lost 3 bases, and 12 bases had no gene match. The CDR3 reads CAAKRDWGIRGATDKLIF. In nucleotides, the CDR3 is TGTGCAGCAAAGCGGGACTGGGGGATACGCGGGGCCACCGATAAACTCATCTTT.

This clone was seen only a few times. The chain couples TRDV1 to TRDJ1; maybe TRDD3 (10 bases). The CDR3 sequence is 15 residues long. The germline V gene has CDR1 TSWWSYY and CDR2 QGS. The CDR3: CAVPSYGGYADKLIF. CDR3 bases: TGTGCCGTACCTTCCTACGGGGGATACGCCGATAAACTCATCTTT.

This clone was counted between two and nine times. Since a much larger clone is just one base distant, this may be a read error. The rearrangement uses TRDV2 and TRDJ3, with 13 bases aligning to TRDD3. The length of the CDR3 is 19 residues. Germline lookup yields CDR1 GEAIGNYY and CDR2 EKD. The CDR3 protein is CACDKYWGIRSWDIRQMFF. The CDR3 coding sequence is TGTGCCTGTGACAAGTACTGGGGGATACGCTCCTGGGACATCCGACAGATGTTTTTC.

This chain uses TRAV29/DV5 with TRDJ1; TRDD3 matches at 9 bases. Germline values: CDR1 NSMFDY, CDR2 ISSIKDK. J lost 8 bases, V lost 0 bases, and 8 bases had no gene match. This CDR3 spans 14 amino acids. CDR3 region: CAASAYWGRQKLIF. CDR3 sequence (DNA): TGTGCAGCAAGCGCGTACTGGGGGAGACAAAAACTCATCTTT. Together with reference TRAV29/DV5 and TRDJ1, the CDR3 gives the full variable domain: DQQVKQNSPSLSVQEGRISILNCDYTNSMFDYFLWYKKYPAEGPTFLISISSIKDKNEDGRFTVFLNKSAKHLSLHIVPSQPGDSAVYFCAASAYWGRQKLIFGKGTRVTVEP.

The chain recombines TRDV1 with TRDJ1, with 10 bases identical to TRDD3. Trimming cost V 1 base and J 0 bases; bases outside gene matches: 17. Germline V gene lookup returns CDR1 TSWWSYY and CDR2 QGS. The CDR3 runs to 21 residues. The CDR3 loop reads CALGERFLRFTTGGYTDKLIF. The CDR3 DNA follows: TGTGCTCTTGGGGAACGTTTCCTACGATTCACTACTGGGGGATACACCGATAAACTCATCTTT.

This clone occurred a few times. The CDR3 reads CATEGDTADKLIF. The CDR3 DNA is TGTGCCACGGAGGGGGATACGGCCGATAAACTCATCTTT. This chain connects TRDV3 to TRDJ1, with 10 bases lining up with TRDD3. The CDR3 consists of 13 residues. Germline CDR1 TVYSNPD, CDR2 GDNSRS (reference sequence). V lost 5 bases and J lost 3; bases outside the gene matches: 6.